This T cell receptor (beta chain) was documented in a study of T cell responses to AZD1222 COVID-19 vaccine. This CDR3 contains 15 residues. J gave up 4 bases and V 3 bases, and 5 bases lay outside the gene matches. Germline values: CDR1 LNHDA, CDR2 SQIVND (reference sequence). Assay: immunoSEQ multiplex PCR; the TCRdb copy retains only in-frame clones and omits some. Of some 120,000 clones listed, roughly 92% are singletons. A word on this clone: The antigen is not known.

Study-level points and caveats: Spike-specific TCR breadth rose after two AZD1222 doses, and depth rose as well. Most donors were white British, females outnumbered males, and clonal diversity was possibly underestimated.

The sequence was obtained from an adult in good health. This specimen was peripheral blood, taken on day 0 of AZD1222 vaccination. This rearrangement joins TRBV19 to TRBJ1-2; TRBD1 agrees at 10 bases. DNA of the CDR3: TGTGCCAGTAGTATCGGGACAGGGGCAAGCTATGGCTACACCTTC. Translated, it gives CASSIGTGASYGYTF.